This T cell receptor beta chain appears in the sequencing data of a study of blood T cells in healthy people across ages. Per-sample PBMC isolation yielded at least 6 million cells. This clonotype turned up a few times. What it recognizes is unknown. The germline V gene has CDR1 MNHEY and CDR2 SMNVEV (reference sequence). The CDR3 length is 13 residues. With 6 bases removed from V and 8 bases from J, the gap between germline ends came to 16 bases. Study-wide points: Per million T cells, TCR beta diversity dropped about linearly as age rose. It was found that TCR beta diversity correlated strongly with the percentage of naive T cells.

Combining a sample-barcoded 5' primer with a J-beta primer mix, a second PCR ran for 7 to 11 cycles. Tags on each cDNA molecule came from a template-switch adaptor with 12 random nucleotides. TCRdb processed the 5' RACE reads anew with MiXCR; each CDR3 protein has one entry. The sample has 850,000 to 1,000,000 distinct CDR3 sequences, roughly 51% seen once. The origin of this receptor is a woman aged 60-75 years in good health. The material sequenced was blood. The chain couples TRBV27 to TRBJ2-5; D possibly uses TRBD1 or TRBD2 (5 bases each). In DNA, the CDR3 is TGTGCCAGCAGCCTAGGGACGGCGCAAACCCAGTACTTC. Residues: CASSLGTAQTQYF.